This TCR beta chain was sequenced in a study of tumor-infiltrating lymphocytes in oesophageal squamous cell carcinoma. The junction had 27 bases not matched to a gene; V was cut back by 1 base and J by 2 bases. This CDR3 spans 23 amino acids. Germline CDR1 and CDR2: SGHAT and FQNNGV. TCRdb processed the PCR reads anew with MiXCR; each CDR3 protein has one entry. The sample has more than 15,000 distinct CDR3 sequences, about 40% seen once. The sample consisted of normal esophageal tissue next to the tumor. This TCR derives from a female donor with esophageal squamous cell carcinoma. This chain uses TRBV11-2 with TRBJ2-7; 9 bases fit TRBD2. The CDR3 sequence: CASSLGFRTPGIAGVFSPYEQYF. DNA of the CDR3: TGTGCCAGCAGCTTAGGGTTTAGGACCCCTGGGATAGCGGGAGTTTTTAGCCCCTACGAGCAGTACTTC.